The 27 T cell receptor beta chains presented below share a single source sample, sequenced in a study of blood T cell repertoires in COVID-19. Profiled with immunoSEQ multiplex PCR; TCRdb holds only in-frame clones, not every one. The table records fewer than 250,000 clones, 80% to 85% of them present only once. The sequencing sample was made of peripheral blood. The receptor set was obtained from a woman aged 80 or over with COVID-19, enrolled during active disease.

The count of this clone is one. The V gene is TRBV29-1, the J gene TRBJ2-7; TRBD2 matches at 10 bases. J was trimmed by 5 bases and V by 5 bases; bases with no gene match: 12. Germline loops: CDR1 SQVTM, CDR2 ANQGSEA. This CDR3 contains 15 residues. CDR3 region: CSVLASGGPWNEQYF. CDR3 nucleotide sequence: TGCAGCGTTTTGGCTAGCGGGGGCCCCTGGAACGAGCAGTACTTC.

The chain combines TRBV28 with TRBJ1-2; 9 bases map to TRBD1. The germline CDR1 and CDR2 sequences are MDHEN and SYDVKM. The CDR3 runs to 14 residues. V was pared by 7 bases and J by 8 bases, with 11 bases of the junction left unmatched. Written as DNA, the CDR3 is TGTGCCAGCATCGGGGACAGGGTATTAAGCGGCTACACCTTC. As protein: CASIGDRVLSGYTF.

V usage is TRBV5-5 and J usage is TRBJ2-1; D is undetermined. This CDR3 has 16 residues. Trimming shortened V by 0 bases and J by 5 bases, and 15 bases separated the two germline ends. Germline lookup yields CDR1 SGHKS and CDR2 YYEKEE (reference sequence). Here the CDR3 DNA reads TGTGCCAGCAGCTTGGAGGCTAGTTTGCCGCACAATGAGCAGTTCTTC. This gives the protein CASSLEASLPHNEQFF.

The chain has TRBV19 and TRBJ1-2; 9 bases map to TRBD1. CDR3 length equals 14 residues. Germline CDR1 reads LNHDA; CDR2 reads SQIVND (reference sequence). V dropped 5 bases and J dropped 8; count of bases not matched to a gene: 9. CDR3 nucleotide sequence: TGTGCCAGTAGTGTTGGACAGGGGATAGGAGGCTACACCTTC. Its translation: CASSVGQGIGGYTF.

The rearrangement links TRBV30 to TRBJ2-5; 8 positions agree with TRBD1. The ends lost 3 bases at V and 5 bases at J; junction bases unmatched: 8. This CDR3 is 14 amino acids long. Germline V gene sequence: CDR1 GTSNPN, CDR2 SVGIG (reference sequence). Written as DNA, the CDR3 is TGTGCCTGGAGACGGACAGGGCCCCGGGAGACCCAGTACTTC. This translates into CAWRRTGPRETQYF.

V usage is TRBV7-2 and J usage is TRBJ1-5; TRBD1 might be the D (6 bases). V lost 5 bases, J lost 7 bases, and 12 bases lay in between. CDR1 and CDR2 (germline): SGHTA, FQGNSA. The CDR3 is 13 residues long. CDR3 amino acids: CASSTQGVQPQHF. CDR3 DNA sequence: TGTGCCAGCAGCACACAGGGAGTCCAGCCCCAGCATTTT.

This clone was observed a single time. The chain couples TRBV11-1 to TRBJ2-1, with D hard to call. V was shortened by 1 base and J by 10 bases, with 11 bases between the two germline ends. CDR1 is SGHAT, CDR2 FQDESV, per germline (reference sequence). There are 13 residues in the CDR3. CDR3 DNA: TGTGCCAGCAGCTTAGTCGACGGGTCCGAGCAGTTCTTC. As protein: CASSLVDGSEQFF.

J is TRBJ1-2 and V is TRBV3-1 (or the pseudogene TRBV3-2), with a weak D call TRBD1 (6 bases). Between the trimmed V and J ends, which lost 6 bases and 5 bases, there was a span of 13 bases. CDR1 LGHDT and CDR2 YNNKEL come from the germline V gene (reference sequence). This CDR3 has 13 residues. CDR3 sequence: CASSPTGNYGYTF. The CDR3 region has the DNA TGTGCCAGCAGTCCGACAGGAAATTATGGCTACACCTTC.

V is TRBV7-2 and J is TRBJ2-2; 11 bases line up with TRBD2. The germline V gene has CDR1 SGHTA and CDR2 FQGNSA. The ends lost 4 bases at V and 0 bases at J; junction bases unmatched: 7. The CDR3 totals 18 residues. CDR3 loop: CASSSRTSGLSNTGELFF. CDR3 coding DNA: TGTGCCAGCAGCTCTAGGACTAGCGGGCTCTCGAACACCGGGGAGCTGTTTTTT. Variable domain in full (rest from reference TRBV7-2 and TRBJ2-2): GAGVSQSPSNKVTEKGKDVELRCDPISGHTALYWYRQSLGQGLEFLIYFQGNSAPDKSGLPSDRFSAERTGGSVSTLTIQRTQQEDSAVYLCASSSRTSGLSNTGELFFGEGSRLTVL.

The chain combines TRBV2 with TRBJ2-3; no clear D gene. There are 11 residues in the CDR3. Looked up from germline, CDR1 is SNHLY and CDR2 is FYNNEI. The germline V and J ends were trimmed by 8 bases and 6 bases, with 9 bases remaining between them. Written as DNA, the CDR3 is TGTGCCAGCTCCGTGTCGGATACGCAGTATTTT. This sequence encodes CASSVSDTQYF.

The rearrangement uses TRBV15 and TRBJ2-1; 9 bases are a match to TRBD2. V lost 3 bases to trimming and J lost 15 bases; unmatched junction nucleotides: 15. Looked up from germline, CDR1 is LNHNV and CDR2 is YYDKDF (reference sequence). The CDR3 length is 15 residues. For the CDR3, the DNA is TGTGCCACCAGCAGGGGCGAGGCAAGCGGGGGGCCCCGGTTCTTC. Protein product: CATSRGEASGGPRFF.

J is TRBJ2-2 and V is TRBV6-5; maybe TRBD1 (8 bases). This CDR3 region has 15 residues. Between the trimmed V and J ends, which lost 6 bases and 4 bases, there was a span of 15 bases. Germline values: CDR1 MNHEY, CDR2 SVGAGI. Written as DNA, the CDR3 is TGTGCCAGCAGAGCGGGACAGGCCGGCACCGGGGAGCTGTTTTTT. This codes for CASRAGQAGTGELFF.

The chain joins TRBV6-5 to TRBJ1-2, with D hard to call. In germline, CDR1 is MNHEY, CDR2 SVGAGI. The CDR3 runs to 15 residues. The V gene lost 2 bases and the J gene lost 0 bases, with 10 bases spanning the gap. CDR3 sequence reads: CASSYGIDTNYGYTF. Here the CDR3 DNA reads TGTGCCAGCAGTTACGGCATTGACACTAACTATGGCTACACCTTC.

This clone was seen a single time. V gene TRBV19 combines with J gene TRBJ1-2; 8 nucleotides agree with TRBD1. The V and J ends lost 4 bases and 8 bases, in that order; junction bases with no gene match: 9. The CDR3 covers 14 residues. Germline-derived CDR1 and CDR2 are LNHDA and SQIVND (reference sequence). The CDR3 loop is CASSKDRVVRGYTF. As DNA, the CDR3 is TGTGCCAGTAGTAAGGACAGGGTGGTCCGGGGCTACACCTTC.

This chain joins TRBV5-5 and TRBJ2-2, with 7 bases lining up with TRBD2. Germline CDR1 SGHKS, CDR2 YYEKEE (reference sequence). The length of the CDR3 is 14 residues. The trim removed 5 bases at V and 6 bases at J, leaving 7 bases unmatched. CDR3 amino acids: CASRIGTNSGELFF. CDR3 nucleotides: TGTGCCAGCAGGATAGGGACTAACTCCGGGGAGCTGTTTTTT.

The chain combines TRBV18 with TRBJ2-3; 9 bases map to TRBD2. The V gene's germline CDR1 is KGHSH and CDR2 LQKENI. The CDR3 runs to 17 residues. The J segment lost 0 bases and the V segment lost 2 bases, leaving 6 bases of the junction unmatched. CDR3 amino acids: CASSPFAAGGSTDTQYF. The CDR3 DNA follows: TGTGCCAGCTCACCATTCGCCGCGGGGGGGAGCACAGATACGCAGTATTTT.

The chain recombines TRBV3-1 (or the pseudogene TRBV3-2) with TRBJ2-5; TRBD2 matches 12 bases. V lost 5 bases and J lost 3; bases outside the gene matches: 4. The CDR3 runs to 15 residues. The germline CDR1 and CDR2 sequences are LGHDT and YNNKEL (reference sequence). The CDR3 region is CASSIRLAGEETQYF. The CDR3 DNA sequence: TGTGCCAGCAGCATCCGACTAGCGGGGGAAGAGACCCAGTACTTC.

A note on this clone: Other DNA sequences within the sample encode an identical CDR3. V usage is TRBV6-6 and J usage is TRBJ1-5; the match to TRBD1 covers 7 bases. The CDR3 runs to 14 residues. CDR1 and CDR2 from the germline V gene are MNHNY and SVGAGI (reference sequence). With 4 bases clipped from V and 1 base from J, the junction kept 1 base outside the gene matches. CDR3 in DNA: TGTGCCAGCAGTTCGACAGGGAGCAATCAGCCCCAGCATTTT. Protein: CASSSTGSNQPQHF.

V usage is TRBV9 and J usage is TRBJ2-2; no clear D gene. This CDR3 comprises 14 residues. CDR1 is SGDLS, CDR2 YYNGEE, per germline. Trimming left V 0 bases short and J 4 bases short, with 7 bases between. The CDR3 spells CASSVVPGTGELFF. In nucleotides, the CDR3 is TGTGCCAGCAGCGTAGTTCCGGGCACCGGGGAGCTGTTTTTT.

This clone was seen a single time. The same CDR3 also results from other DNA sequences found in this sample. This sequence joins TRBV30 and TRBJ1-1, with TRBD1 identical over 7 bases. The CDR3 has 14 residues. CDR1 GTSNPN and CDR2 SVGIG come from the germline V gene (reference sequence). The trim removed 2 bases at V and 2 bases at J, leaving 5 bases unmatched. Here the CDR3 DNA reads TGTGCCTGGAGTAGACAGGGACCAAACACTGAAGCTTTCTTT. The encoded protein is CAWSRQGPNTEAFF.

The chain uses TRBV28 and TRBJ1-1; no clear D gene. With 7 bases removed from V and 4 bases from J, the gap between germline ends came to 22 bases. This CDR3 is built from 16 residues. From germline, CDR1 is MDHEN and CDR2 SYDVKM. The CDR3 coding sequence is TGTGCCAGCACCGATCCCCGGTTCCAGGTCGGCACTGAAGCTTTCTTT. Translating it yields CASTDPRFQVGTEAFF.

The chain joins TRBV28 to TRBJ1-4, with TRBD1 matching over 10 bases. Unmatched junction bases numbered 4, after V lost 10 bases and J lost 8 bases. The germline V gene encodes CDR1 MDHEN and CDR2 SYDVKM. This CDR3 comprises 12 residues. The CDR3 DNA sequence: TGTGCCACGGGACAGGGGAGAGAAAAACTGTTTTTT. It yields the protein CATGQGREKLFF.

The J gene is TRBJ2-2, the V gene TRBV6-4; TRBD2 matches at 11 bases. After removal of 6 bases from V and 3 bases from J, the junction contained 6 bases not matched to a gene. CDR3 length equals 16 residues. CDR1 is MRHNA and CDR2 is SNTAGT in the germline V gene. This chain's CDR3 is CASRSKTSGDTGELFF. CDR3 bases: TGTGCCAGCAGATCTAAGACTAGCGGGGACACCGGGGAGCTGTTTTTT.

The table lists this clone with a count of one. CDR3 sequence reads: CASSLDRGGDTQYF. CDR3 in DNA: TGCGCCAGCAGCTTGGACCGGGGAGGAGATACGCAGTATTTT. This chain connects TRBV4-3 to TRBJ2-3; D is perhaps TRBD2 (6 bases). CDR3 size: 14 residues. Trimming stripped 5 bases from V and 5 bases from J, with 14 bases between. Germline CDR1 and CDR2: LGHNA and YSLEER.

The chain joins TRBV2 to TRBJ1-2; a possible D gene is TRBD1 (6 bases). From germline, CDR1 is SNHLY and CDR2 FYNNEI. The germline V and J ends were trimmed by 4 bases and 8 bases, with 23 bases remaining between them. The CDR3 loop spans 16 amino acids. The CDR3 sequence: CASSGGTGLRGRGYTF. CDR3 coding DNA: TGTGCCAGCAGTGGGGGAACAGGGCTCCGCGGTAGGGGCTACACCTTC. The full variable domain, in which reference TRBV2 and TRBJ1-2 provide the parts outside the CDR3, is EPEVTQTPSHQVTQMGQEVILRCVPISNHLYFYWYRQILGQKVEFLVSFYNNEISEKSEIFDDQFSVERPDGSNFTLKIRSTKLEDSAMYFCASSGGTGLRGRGYTFGSGTRLTVV.

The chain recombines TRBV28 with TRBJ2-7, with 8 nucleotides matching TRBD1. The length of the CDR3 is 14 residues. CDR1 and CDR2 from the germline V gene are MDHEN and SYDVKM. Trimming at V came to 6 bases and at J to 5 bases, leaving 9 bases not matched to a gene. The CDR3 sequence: CASSRTGSRHEQYF. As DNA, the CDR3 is TGTGCCAGCAGCCGGACAGGGTCGCGCCACGAGCAGTACTTC.

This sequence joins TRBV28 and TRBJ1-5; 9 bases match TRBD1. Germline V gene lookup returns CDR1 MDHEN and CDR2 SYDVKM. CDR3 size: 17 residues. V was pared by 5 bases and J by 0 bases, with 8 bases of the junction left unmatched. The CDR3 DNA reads TGTGCCAGCAGTCCGGACAGGGGCCCTGGTAGCAATCAGCCCCAGCATTTT. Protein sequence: CASSPDRGPGSNQPQHF.